This record covers a single T cell receptor beta chain. Antigen specificity is unknown. The PCR was carried out with 60 Vbeta primers and 13 Jbeta primers. Here immunoSEQ multiplex PCR was the method, and the copy in TCRdb shows in-frame clones only, minus some. The sample has around 160,000 clones, more than 60% seen once. These data originate in a study of cytomegalovirus exposure and HLA in healthy donors. Points from the study as a whole: Later analysis identified about 17,000 TCR beta sequences associated with HLA alleles, using a false discovery rate threshold of 0.05.

Source material: PBMCs. The sequence derives from a woman aged 40 to 50 in good health and CMV-seropositive.

DNA for the CDR3: TGTGCCTGCCAAGCGGGAGCGACCACCGGGGAGCTGTTTTTT. Its translation is CACQAGATTGELFF. V gene TRBV30 combines with J gene TRBJ2-2; 8 nucleotides match TRBD2. This CDR3 region has 14 residues. CDR1 is GTSNPN and CDR2 is SVGIG in the germline V gene (reference sequence). V lost 6 bases and J lost 4; bases outside the gene matches: 7.